A selection of T cell receptor beta chains follows, all from one sample in a study of cytomegalovirus exposure and HLA in healthy donors. Clones were read by immunoSEQ multiplex PCR, and TCRdb kept only the in-frame ones, dropping some. In the table there are about 140,000 clones, around 80% of which are singletons. Sequencing used PBMCs. The source of these receptors is a middle-aged woman in good health and CMV-seronegative. CDR3s include the opening cysteine and the closing phenylalanine or tryptophan. The order of the fields is CDR3 protein, CDR3 DNA, D gene, J gene, V gene, clone size. The D gene is left open where the match is weak. Some rows have no size entry. The others give once, few or many, or a class for an expanded clone.

CASSFDSYGYTF | TGTGCCAGCAGCTTCGACAGCTATGGCTACACCTTC | NA | TRBJ1-2 | TRBV7-9 | NA
CASSLLGGTDTQYF | TGCGCCAGCAGCTTATTAGGAGGCACAGATACGCAGTATTTT | NA | TRBJ2-3 | TRBV5-1 | NA
CASSPRRGETQYF | TGTGCCAGCAGCCCCCGGCGCGGAGAGACCCAGTACTTC | NA | TRBJ2-5 | TRBV6-5 | once
CASSDWTSYEQFF | TGTGCCAGCAGCGATTGGACATCTTATGAGCAGTTCTTC | NA | TRBJ2-1 | TRBV6-5 | NA
CASSLGPTGRGSYEQYF | TGTGCCAGCAGCTTAGGTCCGACCGGGAGAGGGAGCTACGAGCAGTACTTC | NA | TRBJ2-7 | TRBV11-2 | NA
CASSLRTGPYYEQYF | TGTGCCAGCAGTTTAAGGACAGGACCTTACTACGAGCAGTACTTC | TRBD1 | TRBJ2-7 | TRBV28 | few
CASSLDRVNSPLHF | TGTGCCAGCAGCTTAGATCGGGTGAATTCACCCCTCCACTTT | NA | TRBJ1-6 | TRBV11-2 | few
CASSEQREVGDEQFF | TGTGCCAGCAGTGAACAGCGGGAGGTCGGGGATGAGCAGTTCTTC | TRBD2 | TRBJ2-1 | TRBV2 | once
CASSLMGGWTDTQYF | TGTGCCAGCAGCTTAATGGGAGGGTGGACAGATACGCAGTATTTT | TRBD2 | TRBJ2-3 | TRBV7-9 | NA
CSSSLLFGPRGNGYTF | TGTTCCAGCAGCTTATTGTTCGGGCCCAGGGGAAATGGCTACACCTTC | NA | TRBJ1-2 | TRBV7-9 | NA
CAWSVPHGRGNTEAFF | TGTGCCTGGAGTGTACCACACGGCAGGGGTAACACTGAAGCTTTCTTT | NA | TRBJ1-1 | TRBV30 | NA
CASSIGVATNEKLFF | TGTGCCAGTAGTATCGGAGTGGCAACTAATGAAAAACTGTTTTTT | NA | TRBJ1-4 | TRBV19 | NA
CSALGLAGDEQYF | TGCAGCGCCCTGGGACTAGCGGGAGACGAGCAGTACTTC | TRBD2 | TRBJ2-7 | TRBV29-1 | NA
CASSPSPPGLAGGRDNEQFF | TGTGCCAGCTCACCCTCCCCGCCTGGACTAGCGGGAGGTAGAGACAATGAGCAGTTCTTC | TRBD2 | TRBJ2-1 | TRBV18 | NA
CASSLREKNTGELFF | TGCGCCAGCAGCTTAAGGGAGAAGAACACCGGGGAGCTGTTTTTT | NA | TRBJ2-2 | TRBV5-1 | NA
CAISTVAKNIQYF | TGTGCCATCAGTACGGTAGCCAAAAACATTCAGTACTTC | NA | TRBJ2-4 | TRBV10-3 | NA
CASSPRLTSDYYEQYF | TGTGCCAGCAGCCCCCGCCTGACTAGCGACTACTACGAGCAGTACTTC | TRBD2 | TRBJ2-7 | TRBV11-2 | NA
CASSLVPGNTEAFF | TGTGCCAGCAGCTTAGTTCCGGGGAACACTGAAGCTTTCTTT | NA | TRBJ1-1 | TRBV7-2 | few
CASSFKNTEAFF | TGTGCCAGCAGTTTTAAGAACACTGAAGCTTTCTTT | NA | TRBJ1-1 | TRBV6-6 | NA
CASSPPLYREGGNTIYF | TGTGCCAGCAGCCCTCCTCTCTACAGGGAGGGTGGAAACACCATATATTTT | NA | TRBJ1-3 | TRBV28 | NA
CASSSTGQTGELFF | TGTGCCAGCAGTTCTACCGGACAGACCGGGGAGCTGTTTTTT | NA | TRBJ2-2 | TRBV28 | NA
CASSGSSAPGELFF | TGTGCCAGCAGTGGGAGTTCGGCACCCGGGGAGCTGTTTTTT | NA | TRBJ2-2 | TRBV6-4 | few
CASSGGGNQPQHF | TGTGCCAGCTCAGGAGGGGGCAATCAGCCCCAGCATTTT | NA | TRBJ1-5 | TRBV18 | NA
CAISESGGPGELFF | TGTGCCATCAGTGAGTCTGGAGGACCCGGGGAGCTGTTTTTT | NA | TRBJ2-2 | TRBV10-3 | NA
CATEDRAASGRVYNEQFF | TGTGCCACCGAGGACAGGGCGGCTAGCGGGAGGGTGTACAATGAGCAGTTCTTC | TRBD2 | TRBJ2-1 | TRBV7-9 | few
CASSIDINYGYTF | TGTGCCAGCAGCATAGACATAAACTATGGCTATACCTTC | NA | TRBJ1-2 | TRBV9 | NA
CASSLAGLAGGPSEQYF | TGCGCCAGCAGCTTGGCAGGACTAGCGGGAGGGCCTAGCGAGCAGTACTTC | TRBD2 | TRBJ2-7 | TRBV5-1 | once
CASSSGTSGYNEQFF | TGTGCCAGCAGTTCCGGGACTAGCGGCTACAATGAGCAGTTCTTC | TRBD2 | TRBJ2-1 | TRBV7-3 | NA
CASRDRVEKLFF | TGTGCCAGTAGGGACAGGGTTGAAAAACTGTTTTTT | TRBD1 | TRBJ1-4 | TRBV19 | NA
CASSSRTETYPSSYEQYF | TGTGCCAGTAGTTCCCGGACAGAAACCTATCCCAGCTCCTACGAGCAGTACTTC | NA | TRBJ2-7 | TRBV19 | NA
CASSETGGLQPQHF | TGTGCCAGCAGTGAAACAGGGGGGCTTCAGCCCCAGCATTTT | TRBD1 | TRBJ1-5 | TRBV2 | NA
CASVRDRMNTEAFF | TGTGCCAGCGTCCGGGACAGAATGAACACTGAAGCTTTCTTT | TRBD1 | TRBJ1-1 | TRBV18 | NA
CASSPSAGEYNEQFF | TGTGCCAGCAGCCCCTCCGCGGGAGAATACAATGAGCAGTTCTTC | TRBD2 | TRBJ2-1 | TRBV7-3 | NA
CASSYLRGQGENIQYF | TGTGCCAGCAGTTACTTAAGGGGACAGGGAGAAAACATTCAGTACTTC | TRBD1 | TRBJ2-4 | TRBV6-6 | few
CASSLNTSGRSSYEQYF | TGTGCCAGCAGTTTAAATACTAGCGGGAGGAGCTCCTACGAGCAGTACTTC | TRBD2 | TRBJ2-7 | TRBV27 | NA
CAISDGNGEPYEQYF | TGTGCCATCAGTGACGGAAACGGGGAACCCTACGAGCAGTACTTC | NA | TRBJ2-7 | TRBV10-3 | NA
CASSFFDEQFF | TGTGCCAGCAGCTTCTTCGATGAGCAGTTCTTC | NA | TRBJ2-1 | TRBV7-2 | NA